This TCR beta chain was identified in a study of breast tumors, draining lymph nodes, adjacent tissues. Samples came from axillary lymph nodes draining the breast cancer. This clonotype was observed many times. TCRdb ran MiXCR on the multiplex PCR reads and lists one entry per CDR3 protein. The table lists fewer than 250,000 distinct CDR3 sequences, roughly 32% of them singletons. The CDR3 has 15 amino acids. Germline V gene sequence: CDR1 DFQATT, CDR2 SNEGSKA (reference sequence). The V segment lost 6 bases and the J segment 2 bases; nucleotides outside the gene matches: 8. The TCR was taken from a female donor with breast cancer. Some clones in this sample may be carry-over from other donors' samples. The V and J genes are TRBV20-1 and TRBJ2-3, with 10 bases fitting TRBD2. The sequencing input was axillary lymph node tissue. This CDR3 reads CSAPSGRGFTDTQYF. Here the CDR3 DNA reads TGCAGTGCCCCCAGCGGGAGGGGTTTCACAGATACGCAGTATTTT.